The 30 T cell receptor beta chains listed next were all sequenced from one sample in a study of brain T cells in children with intractable seizures listed by TCRdb under 2021. This specimen's time point label, interpreted: blood from clinic visit 5 months post-surgery; TSC patient then seizure free. Libraries were built with the immunoSEQ multiplex PCR assay. TCRdb's version of the immuneACCESS table is confined to in-frame rearrangements and falls short of the full clone set. An unresolved V gene accounts for under half of the shortfall where checked; the remainder is of unknown origin. The sample contains 340,000 or so clones, 93% of them found a single time. 4.5% to 7% of the sample rests with the top ten. Material: peripheral blood, obtained around 5 months after surgery. These receptors were taken from a boy under three years old with tuberous sclerosis and intractable seizures.

The chain employs TRBV3-1 (or the pseudogene TRBV3-2) and TRBJ1-1; D remains ambiguous. This CDR3 contains 14 residues. V dropped 3 bases and J dropped 5 bases, with 13 bases sitting between them. Germline V gene sequence: CDR1 LGHDT, CDR2 YNNKEL (reference sequence). CDR3 region: CASSHRDLYTEAFF. In nucleotides, the CDR3 is TGTGCCAGCAGCCACAGAGATCTCTATACTGAAGCTTTCTTT.

This chain joins TRBV6-5 and TRBJ1-5, with 9 bases matching TRBD1. Germline CDR1 is MNHEY and CDR2 is SVGAGI. This CDR3 comprises 15 residues. J lost 9 bases, V lost 5 bases, and 11 bases had no gene match. The CDR3 loop is CASSLLDRGSLPQHF. The CDR3 coding sequence is TGTGCCAGCAGTCTCCTGGACAGGGGATCTTTGCCCCAGCATTTT.

The chain uses TRBV19 and TRBJ2-1; D gene unclear. This CDR3 region has 17 residues. Trimming took off 4 bases at V and 1 base at J, with 17 bases between the two ends. The germline V gene encodes CDR1 LNHDA and CDR2 SQIVND (reference sequence). This CDR3 reads CASSRYTSHLSYNEQFF. The CDR3 nucleotides are TGTGCCAGTAGTAGATACACCAGCCATCTTTCCTACAATGAGCAGTTCTTC.

The chain couples TRBV28 to TRBJ2-2; no clear D gene. Per germline, CDR1 MDHEN and CDR2 SYDVKM. The CDR3 spans 12 residues. Trimming took off 3 bases at V and 6 bases at J, with 5 bases between the two ends. The DNA for the CDR3 is TGTGCCAGCAGTTTTGGTGCCGGGGAGCTGTTTTTT. Translation gives CASSFGAGELFF.

This chain joins TRBV27 and TRBJ2-1; 13 bases align to TRBD2. The CDR3 is 15 amino acids. Losses at the gene ends were 6 bases for V and 5 bases for J; bases not matched to a gene: 4. From germline, CDR1 is MNHEY and CDR2 SMNVEV (reference sequence). The CDR3 nucleotides read TGTGCCAGCAGCCCTGGGACTAGCGGGAACAATGAGCAGTTCTTC. Amino acids: CASSPGTSGNNEQFF.

This clone was found once. The V gene is TRBV2, the J gene TRBJ2-1, with D perhaps matching TRBD1 (6 bases). CDR1 SNHLY and CDR2 FYNNEI come from the germline V gene. CDR3 length: 14 amino acids. V was pared by 6 bases and J by 6 bases, with 15 bases between. The CDR3 loop reads CASRLTWGLNEQFF. As DNA, the CDR3 is TGTGCCAGCAGACTAACCTGGGGGCTCAATGAGCAGTTCTTC.

This chain joins TRBV7-9 and TRBJ2-5; 8 bases agree with TRBD2. Germline V gene sequence: CDR1 SEHNR, CDR2 FQNEAQ (reference sequence). J gave up 0 bases and V 5 bases, and 5 bases lay outside the gene matches. The CDR3 runs 15 residues. The CDR3 DNA reads as TGTGCCAGCAGCCCGGGACTAGACTACCAAGAGACCCAGTACTTC. This encodes CASSPGLDYQETQYF.

This clone was observed a single time. The chain joins TRBV5-1 to TRBJ1-1; no definite D call. V dropped 4 bases and J dropped 2 bases, with 6 bases sitting between them. The CDR3 length is 12 residues. CDR1 and CDR2 from the germline V gene are SGHRS and YFSETQ. CDR3 nucleotides: TGCGCCAGCAGCGAAATTAACACTGAAGCTTTCTTT. This codes for CASSEINTEAFF.

The J gene is TRBJ1-2, the V gene TRBV2; TRBD1 agrees at 7 bases. The CDR3 has 18 amino acids. After removal of 4 bases from V and 6 bases from J, the junction contained 20 bases not matched to a gene. Germline CDR1 SNHLY, CDR2 FYNNEI. The CDR3 nucleotides read TGTGCCAGCAGTGCATTAGGGACAGCGATCAAACACATTGATGGCTACACCTTC. Translation: CASSALGTAIKHIDGYTF.

V and J are TRBV12-3 or TRBV12-4 and TRBJ1-2; TRBD1 matches 8 bases. V was pared by 5 bases and J by 4 bases, with 3 bases of the junction left unmatched. The CDR3 runs to 13 residues. The CDR3 region is CASSQTGGYGYTF. In DNA, the CDR3 is TGTGCCAGCAGTCAAACAGGGGGCTATGGCTACACCTTC.

V gene TRBV28 combines with J gene TRBJ1-5; 9 bases are shared with TRBD1. J gave up 7 bases and V 4 bases, and 8 bases lay outside the gene matches. Germline V gene data show CDR1 as MDHEN and CDR2 as SYDVKM. The CDR3 runs to 15 residues. The CDR3 DNA sequence: TGTGCCAGCAGTTCCCCGGGACAGGGTGAGCAGCCCCAGCATTTT. This codes for CASSSPGQGEQPQHF.

V gene TRBV6-5 combines with J gene TRBJ2-7; no definite D call. V lost 3 bases to trimming and J lost 6 bases, with 12 bases between them. Germline V gene sequence: CDR1 MNHEY, CDR2 SVGAGI. The CDR3 loop spans 13 amino acids. The CDR3: CASSYRSRAEQYF. CDR3 DNA sequence: TGTGCCAGCAGTTATAGGTCTCGGGCCGAGCAGTACTTC.

Only one count was recorded for this clone. CDR3 region: CASSLLSSTDTQYF. The CDR3 DNA follows: TGTGCCAGCAGCTTACTATCTAGCACAGATACGCAGTATTTT. J is TRBJ2-3 and V is TRBV7-6; D call uncertain. The CDR3 is 14 residues long. Germline assignment: CDR1 SGHVS and CDR2 FNYEAQ. With 2 bases removed from V and 0 bases from J, the gap between germline ends came to 6 bases.

This rearrangement joins TRBV4-1 to TRBJ2-2; a possible D gene is TRBD2 (5 bases). Trimming removed 0 bases at V and 4 bases at J, with 9 bases between. The CDR3 loop spans 15 amino acids. The germline CDR1 and CDR2 sequences are MGHRA and YSYEKL. CDR3 sequence: CASSQEPGSTGELFF. CDR3 coding DNA: TGCGCCAGCAGCCAAGAGCCGGGATCCACCGGGGAGCTGTTTTTT.

The chain is built from TRBV19 and TRBJ2-7, with 9 bases identical to TRBD1. The length of the CDR3 is 14 residues. V shed 7 bases and J 3 bases; nucleotides not matched to a gene: 7. In germline, CDR1 is LNHDA, CDR2 SQIVND (reference sequence). CDR3 amino acids: CASNQGQGLYEQYF. The CDR3, as DNA: TGTGCCAGTAATCAGGGACAGGGCCTCTACGAGCAGTACTTC. Variable domain in full (rest from reference TRBV19 and TRBJ2-7): DGGITQSPKYLFRKEGQNVTLSCEQNLNHDAMYWYRQDPGQGLRLIYYSQIVNDFQKGDIAEGYSVSREKKESFPLTVTSAQKNPTAFYLCASNQGQGLYEQYFGPGTRLTVT.

V gene TRBV5-4 combines with J gene TRBJ1-3; D is undetermined. CDR1 and CDR2 (germline): SGHNT, YYREEE (reference sequence). This CDR3 contains 13 residues. Between the trimmed V and J ends, which lost 4 bases and 0 bases, there was a span of 5 bases. CDR3 sequence reads: CASSEGSGNTIYF. For the CDR3, the DNA is TGTGCCAGCAGCGAAGGCTCTGGAAACACCATATATTTT.

The chain links TRBV10-3 to TRBJ2-5; no reliable D call. Between the trimmed V and J ends, which lost 1 base and 5 bases, there was a span of 11 bases. The CDR3 is 14 amino acids. The germline gives CDR1 ENHRY, CDR2 SYGVKD. CDR3 residues: CAISEYARGETQYF. The CDR3 DNA sequence: TGTGCCATCAGTGAGTACGCGCGTGGGGAGACCCAGTACTTC.

This chain's CDR3 is CAWSVLLANYGYTF. CDR3 nucleotide sequence: TGTGCCTGGAGTGTACTCTTAGCTAACTATGGCTACACCTTC. The chain uses TRBV30 and TRBJ1-2, with unresolved D. Trimming shortened V by 0 bases and J by 0 bases, and 8 bases separated the two germline ends. The CDR3 extends over 14 amino acids. The germline CDR1 and CDR2 sequences are GTSNPN and SVGIG (reference sequence).

The chain carries TRBV6-5 and TRBJ2-2, with TRBD1 matching 10 bases. Germline assignment: CDR1 MNHEY and CDR2 SVGAGI. This CDR3 region has 15 residues. The trim removed 8 bases at V and 4 bases at J, leaving 7 bases unmatched. The CDR3 DNA reads as TGTGCCAGCGGCCGGGACAGGGGTTTCACCGGGGAGCTGTTTTTT. This translates into CASGRDRGFTGELFF.

The V and J genes are TRBV5-6 and TRBJ2-7; D is ambiguous. Germline loops: CDR1 SGHDT, CDR2 YYEEEE. This CDR3 has 13 residues. V gave up 4 bases and J gave up 5 bases, with 13 bases separating them. The CDR3 region has the DNA TGTGCCAGCAGCGGAATGCCCAGGAACGAGCAGTACTTC. Translated: CASSGMPRNEQYF.

J is TRBJ1-1 and V is TRBV6-6; the D is unclear. Trimming removed 2 bases from V and 1 base from J, with 8 bases in between. From germline, CDR1 is MNHNY and CDR2 SVGAGI (reference sequence). CDR3 length: 14 amino acids. CDR3 amino acids: CASSYRGGNTEAFF. Written as DNA, the CDR3 is TGTGCCAGCAGTTACCGGGGTGGGAACACTGAAGCTTTCTTT.

The chain is built from TRBV14 and TRBJ2-5; D remains ambiguous. Germline V gene lookup returns CDR1 SGHDN and CDR2 FVKESK. With 0 bases removed from V and 5 bases from J, the gap between germline ends came to 4 bases. This CDR3 contains 12 residues. This CDR3 reads CASSQDGETQYF. The CDR3 coding sequence is TGTGCCAGCAGCCAAGATGGGGAGACCCAGTACTTC.

The genes are TRBV6-6 and TRBJ2-5; 7 bases are shared with TRBD1. The V segment lost 5 bases and the J segment 3 bases; nucleotides outside the gene matches: 6. This CDR3 is 14 amino acids long. CDR1 and CDR2 from the germline V gene are MNHNY and SVGAGI (reference sequence). The CDR3 sequence: CASSLQGTEETQYF. The CDR3 bases are TGTGCCAGCAGTCTTCAGGGGACAGAAGAGACCCAGTACTTC.

The J gene is TRBJ2-4, the V gene TRBV6-4, with 11 bases fitting TRBD1. The trim removed 0 bases at V and 8 bases at J, leaving 6 bases unmatched. This CDR3 has 16 amino acids. Germline CDR1 reads MRHNA; CDR2 reads SNTAGT. DNA of the CDR3: TGTGCCAGCAGTGACTCGCGGGACAGGGGGTTAGACATTCAGTACTTC. Translation: CASSDSRDRGLDIQYF.

This clone was counted once. V is TRBV6-5 and J is TRBJ2-7, with D tentatively TRBD1 (6 bases). Trimming removed 0 bases at V and 2 bases at J, with 11 bases between. CDR1 MNHEY and CDR2 SVGAGI come from the germline V gene. The CDR3 is made up of 15 amino acids. The CDR3 region is CASSYSLSGAYEQYF. DNA for the CDR3: TGTGCCAGCAGTTACTCGTTGTCAGGGGCCTACGAGCAGTACTTC.

This chain joins TRBV6-1 and TRBJ2-7; the match to TRBD2 covers 11 bases. CDR3 length: 14 amino acids. The V gene end was trimmed by 4 bases and the J gene end by 2 bases; junction bases not matched to a gene: 1. The V gene's germline CDR1 is MNHNS and CDR2 SASEGT. The CDR3 DNA reads as TGTGCCAGCAGTGTAGCGGGGGGGCCCTACGAGCAGTACTTC. Translating it yields CASSVAGGPYEQYF.

About this clone: The same CDR3 arises from other DNA sequences in this sample as well. This chain joins TRBV7-9 and TRBJ2-7; D is uncertain. The ends were cut back, 3 bases at V and 4 bases at J, with 7 bases in the middle. The CDR3 consists of 12 residues. Germline V lookup: CDR1 SEHNR, CDR2 FQNEAQ (reference sequence). CDR3 coding DNA: TGTGCCAGCAGCTTGAATGGGTACGAGCAGTACTTC. It specifies CASSLNGYEQYF.

The rearrangement uses TRBV28 and TRBJ2-5; 12 positions agree with TRBD2. The germline gives CDR1 MDHEN, CDR2 SYDVKM. V trimming: 8 bases; J trimming: 5 bases; junction bases outside the gene matches: 3. This CDR3 region has 13 residues. The CDR3 DNA follows: TGTGCCAGCCTTCTAGCGGGAGGGGAGACCCAGTACTTC. Protein product: CASLLAGGETQYF.

The chain carries TRBV11-3 and TRBJ1-6, with D perhaps matching TRBD1 (6 bases). Trimming pared 1 base from V and 0 bases from J, leaving 16 bases between. Germline V gene sequence: CDR1 SGHNT, CDR2 YENEEA. This CDR3 is built from 19 residues. This CDR3 is CASSLVLSGTSSYNSPLHF. CDR3 bases: TGTGCCAGCAGCTTAGTATTGTCGGGGACAAGCTCCTATAATTCACCCCTCCACTTT.

The chain has TRBV2 and TRBJ2-3; no clear D. Trimming took 4 bases from V and 6 from J, leaving 14 bases between them. The CDR3 has 14 amino acids. Germline-derived CDR1 and CDR2 are SNHLY and FYNNEI. The chain's CDR3 is CASSGGDRSDTQYF. For the CDR3, the DNA is TGTGCCAGCAGTGGCGGCGACCGGTCTGATACGCAGTATTTT.